Included here is one T cell receptor (beta chain) sequence, with context. The target antigen is unknown. This CDR3 is built from 15 residues. Germline V gene lookup returns CDR1 MDHEN and CDR2 SYDVKM. Trimming cost V 5 bases and J 3 bases; bases outside gene matches: 7. The sample originates from a study of T cell responses to AZD1222 COVID-19 vaccine. Study-wide results and limits: Nearly half of spike-specific TCRs reportedly go after variant regions that carry no mutations. Spike-specific TCR depth and breadth grew after two AZD1222 doses. Repertoire sampling was restricted to post-peak T cell response timepoints. Donor demographics were predominantly white British with a female majority; clonal diversity may be underestimated.

Assay: immunoSEQ multiplex PCR; the TCRdb copy retains only in-frame clones and omits some. The sample consists of 90,000 to 130,000 clones, 86% of them appearing once. The material was peripheral blood, obtained on day 0 of AZD1222 vaccination. The chain combines TRBV28 with TRBJ2-3; 8 nucleotides agree with TRBD2. The clonotype was recovered from an adult in good health. The CDR3 loop reads CASSPRGGRTDTQYF. The DNA for the CDR3 is TGTGCCAGCAGTCCCCGGGGGGGCCGAACAGATACGCAGTATTTT.